This T cell receptor beta chain was identified during a study of technical replicates of blood from several donors (dated by TCRdb to 2016 to 2017). A remark on this clone: The antigen this receptor binds is unknown. No base quality values were provided; no much bigger clone lies one nucleotide off.

Library method: the immunoSEQ multiplex PCR assay. TCRdb obtained this table from immuneACCESS and retained in-frame rearrangements with V and J assigned. These tables miss some clones; where compared with another copy, unresolved V genes account for less than half of the shortfall, and the remainder is unexplained. The sample table holds fewer than 90,000 clones, of which around 92% were seen once. Clones ranked in the top ten supply around 0.42% of the sample. The germline V and J ends show losses of 0 bases and 9 bases respectively, and no gene match explains 6 bases of the junction. From the cysteine through the phenylalanine, the CDR3 covers 15 amino acids. The CDR3 DNA has 45 bases and is translated from base 1. Via the germline V gene, CDR1 is SGDLS and CDR2 YYNGEE.

The TCR comes from a human donor in good health. This chain joins TRBV9 to TRBJ2-1; 10 central bases correspond to TRBD2. The sample taken for sequencing was T cells isolated from PBMCs. The CDR3 amino acid sequence is: CASSVAVAGGAEQFF. The nucleotide sequence is given as TGTGCCAGCAGCGTAGCGGTAGCGGGAGGCGCTGAGCAGTTCTTC.